Included here is one T cell receptor (beta chain) sequence, with context. What it binds is not known. This entry is derived from a study of OX40 agonist ivuxolimab in advanced cancers. Study details: Treatment of patients was with ivuxolimab, an agonistic anti-OX40 (CD134) antibody.

The method was immunoSEQ multiplex PCR; TCRdb's version includes in-frame clones alone and lacks a portion of them. The table shows more than 70,000 clones, with about 89% occurring only once. General study points: Both CD4+ and CD8+ T cell populations in blood had undergone clonal expansion by week 6 at 0.1 to 3.0 mg/kg.

CDR3 length equals 11 residues. Germline CDR1 SQVTM, CDR2 ANQGSEA. The germline V and J ends were trimmed by 7 bases and 9 bases, with 13 bases remaining between them. The gene calls are TRBV29-1 and TRBJ2-1, with D unclear. The TCR was taken from an adult with an advanced solid tumor such as melanoma, head and neck, liver or kidney cancer. The sample here was CD4+ or CD8+ T cells sorted from blood, taken in a trial of the OX40 agonist ivuxolimab. DNA of the CDR3: TGCAGCGCATCCCCCTCCGGTGAGCAGTTCTTC. It yields the protein CSASPSGEQFF.